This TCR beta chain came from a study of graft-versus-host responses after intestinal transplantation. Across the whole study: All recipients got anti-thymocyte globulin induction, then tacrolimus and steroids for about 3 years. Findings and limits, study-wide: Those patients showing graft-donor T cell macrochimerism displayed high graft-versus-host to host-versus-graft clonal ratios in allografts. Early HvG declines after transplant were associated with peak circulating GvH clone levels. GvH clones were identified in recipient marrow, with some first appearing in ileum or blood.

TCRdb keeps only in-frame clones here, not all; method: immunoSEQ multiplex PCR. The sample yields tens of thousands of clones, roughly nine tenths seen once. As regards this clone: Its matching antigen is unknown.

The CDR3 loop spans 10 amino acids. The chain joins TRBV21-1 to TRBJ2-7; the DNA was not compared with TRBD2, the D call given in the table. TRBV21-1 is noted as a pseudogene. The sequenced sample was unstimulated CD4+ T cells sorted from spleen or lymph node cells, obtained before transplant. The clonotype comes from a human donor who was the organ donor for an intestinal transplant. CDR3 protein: CANRSYEQYF. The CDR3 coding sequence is TGTGCCAACCGTAGCTACGAGCAGTACTTC.